A single sample is the source of the 12 T cell receptor beta chains below, sequenced in a study of shared clonotypes between healthy human individuals (dated by TCRdb to between 2020 and 2021). The library was generated by the immunoSEQ multiplex PCR assay. TCRdb retrieved this table from immuneACCESS and kept in-frame rearrangements only. Not all clones are present; in checked studies, unresolved V genes account for under half, and no reason is known for the remainder. The sample table contains 1.5 million to 2.5 million clones; only one count was recorded for about 95% of them. Clones ranked in the top ten supply 0.95% to 1.5% of the sample. CD8 naive samples were CD45RO-negative cells positively selected for CCR7, giving a CD45RA+CCR7+ population that excluded TemRA cells. Sequencing was carried out using naive CD8+ T cells sorted from blood. Interpreted using the paper, the cell subset or site label stands for: CD45RA+CCR7+. The receptors shown here come from a man younger than 30 in good health.

The chain recombines TRBV25-1 with TRBJ1-6; D not certain. The CDR3 is 17 residues long. V was shortened by 1 base and J by 0 bases, with 10 bases between the two germline ends. Per germline, CDR1 MGHDK and CDR2 SYGVNS. The CDR3 nucleotides read TGTGCCAGCAGTGAATCGGCAGGCCTCTCCTATAATTCACCCCTCCACTTT. Amino acid sequence: CASSESAGLSYNSPLHF. The full variable domain, its missing parts supplied by reference TRBV25-1 and TRBJ1-6, is EADIYQTPRYLVIGTGKKITLECSQTMGHDKMYWYQQDPGMELHLIHYSYGVNSTEKGDLSSESTVSRIRTEHFPLTLESARPSHTSQYLCASSESAGLSYNSPLHFGNGTRLTVT.

This sequence joins TRBV5-6 and TRBJ2-1; 9 bases are a match to TRBD1. V lost 5 bases, J lost 4 bases, and 4 bases stayed unmatched. Germline assignment: CDR1 SGHDT and CDR2 YYEEEE. The CDR3 is 14 residues long. DNA for the CDR3: TGTGCCAGCAGTGGACAGGGGCTTTACAATGAGCAGTTCTTC. Translation gives CASSGQGLYNEQFF.

The chain carries TRBV6-1 and TRBJ2-2; D perhaps matches TRBD2 (6 bases). The V end lost 8 bases, the J end lost 8 bases, and 15 bases lay between the germline ends. Germline-derived CDR1 and CDR2 are MNHNS and SASEGT. CDR3 length: 13 amino acids. Written as DNA, the CDR3 is TGTGCCAGCGGGACTTCCTCCTTGGGGGAGCTGTTTTTT. It encodes CASGTSSLGELFF.

This rearrangement joins TRBV11-2 to TRBJ2-7, with D possibly TRBD2 on 6 matching bases. The CDR3 length is 14 residues. The V gene lost 5 bases and the J gene lost 1 base, with 12 bases spanning the gap. The germline CDR1 and CDR2 sequences are SGHAT and FQNNGV. The CDR3 DNA is TGTGCCAGCAGCATCCTGGGGGGATCCTACGAGCAGTACTTC. This gives the protein CASSILGGSYEQYF.

The chain joins TRBV11-2 to TRBJ2-7, with no clear D. The CDR3 contains 13 residues. Germline CDR1 SGHAT, CDR2 FQNNGV. V was shortened by 4 bases and J by 4 bases, with 11 bases between the two germline ends. CDR3 residues: CASSYQTLYEQYF. The CDR3 DNA reads TGTGCCAGCAGCTATCAAACACTATACGAGCAGTACTTC.

The chain carries TRBV25-1 and TRBJ2-5, with 10 bases that match TRBD1. From germline, CDR1 is MGHDK and CDR2 SYGVNS. The V gene end was trimmed by 3 bases and the J gene end by 5 bases; junction bases not matched to a gene: 12. The CDR3 loop spans 17 amino acids. The CDR3 is CASSELFGQGVDETQYF. CDR3 DNA sequence: TGTGCCAGCAGTGAGCTTTTTGGACAGGGGGTGGACGAGACCCAGTACTTC.

This clone was detected once. This chain uses TRBV4-3 with TRBJ2-5; D tentatively fits TRBD1 or TRBD2 (6 bases each). The V gene's germline CDR1 is LGHNA and CDR2 YSLEER. The CDR3 runs 15 residues. Deletions cut 0 bases from V and 4 bases from J, with 12 bases between. This CDR3 is CASSQDQGRTETQYF. Written as DNA, the CDR3 is TGCGCCAGCAGCCAAGATCAGGGGAGGACAGAGACCCAGTACTTC.

The CDR3 here is CASSDPDGQGSYEQYF. The CDR3, as DNA: TGCGCCAGCAGTGACCCCGACGGACAGGGCTCCTACGAGCAGTACTTC. V usage is TRBV10-1 and J usage is TRBJ2-7; TRBD1 matches at 8 bases. The germline CDR1 and CDR2 sequences are WNHNN and SYGVQD (reference sequence). V was clipped by 3 bases and J by 0 bases; unmatched bases: 7. This CDR3 region has 16 residues.

V gene TRBV28 combines with J gene TRBJ1-1; D perhaps matches TRBD1 (6 bases). The ends were cut back, 5 bases at V and 5 bases at J, with 15 bases in the middle. There are 14 residues in the CDR3. Germline values: CDR1 MDHEN, CDR2 SYDVKM. DNA for the CDR3: TGTGCCAGCAGTCCAAGGGGGGTCGGGACTGAAGCTTTCTTT. It encodes CASSPRGVGTEAFF.

The J gene is TRBJ2-2, the V gene TRBV27, with 7 bases identical to TRBD1. V was pared by 2 bases and J by 4 bases, with 7 bases of the junction left unmatched. Germline V gives CDR1 MNHEY, CDR2 SMNVEV (reference sequence). The CDR3 loop spans 16 amino acids. CDR3 sequence: CASSLLTGVGTGELFF. The CDR3 DNA sequence: TGTGCCAGCAGTTTACTTACAGGGGTGGGCACCGGGGAGCTGTTTTTT.

This chain connects TRBV10-2 to TRBJ2-7; the D is unclear. The CDR3 totals 13 residues. The germline CDR1 and CDR2 sequences are WSHSY and SAAADI. Trimming shortened V by 8 bases and J by 2 bases, and 13 bases separated the two germline ends. For the CDR3, the DNA is TGCGCCAGCCGAAACATAGACCCCTACGAGCAGTACTTC. It encodes CASRNIDPYEQYF.

CDR3 amino acids: CASSLPQIMTDTSTDTQYF. CDR3 in DNA: TGTGCCAGCAGTTTGCCCCAGATTATGACAGATACTAGCACAGATACGCAGTATTTT. The V call is TRBV28, the J call TRBJ2-3; possibly TRBD1 for D (5 bases). Germline loops: CDR1 MDHEN, CDR2 SYDVKM. There are 19 residues in the CDR3. With 3 bases removed from V and 0 bases from J, the gap between germline ends came to 22 bases.